This T cell receptor (beta chain) was recorded in a study of cytomegalovirus exposure and HLA in healthy donors. Points from the study as a whole: The study flagged about 150 TCR beta chains as cytomegalovirus-associated. Apart from CMV serostatus, no immune exposure information was available. The study dropped some indistinguishable V segments, TRBV6-2 and TRBV6-3 among them.

This clone was picked up a small number of times. Its antigen is unknown. Both 60 Vbeta primers and 13 Jbeta primers went into the PCR. Sequencing was performed with immunoSEQ multiplex PCR; in TCRdb, only in-frame clones are kept and a portion is missing. The profile shows 200,000 to 250,000 clones, 80% to 90% of them singletons. V shed 3 bases and J 6 bases; nucleotides not matched to a gene: 5. This CDR3 has 13 amino acids. Germline-derived CDR1 and CDR2 are SGHAT and FQNNGV. This chain uses TRBV11-2 with TRBJ2-7; the match to TRBD1 covers 7 bases. The clonotype comes from a girl aged 2 to 9 in good health and CMV-seronegative. The source material was PBMCs. CDR3 sequence reads: CASSFGQAGEQYF. The CDR3 region has the DNA TGTGCCAGCAGCTTTGGACAGGCGGGCGAGCAGTACTTC.